There are many counts of the clone carrying this T cell receptor (beta chain). Antigen: not known. Germline-derived CDR1 and CDR2 are SGHTA and FQGNSA. This CDR3 is built from 16 residues. Unmatched junction bases numbered 8, after V lost 2 bases and J lost 4 bases. The data stem from a study of neurological immune-mediated disorders. Study-wide findings and caveats: Phylogenetic analysis grouped 18 of 34 multiple sclerosis patients' repertoires together, suggesting a possible repertoire signature.

5'RACE generated cDNA with 10-nucleotide random UMIs. Every sequencing run produced over 160 million TCR-beta sequences that came from 15-18 subjects. TCRdb reanalysed the 5' RACE reads using MiXCR and keeps one entry per CDR3 protein. Among about 70,000 distinct CDR3 sequences listed, 2.5% to 4% were seen once. The receptor comes from a woman in her 50s with multiple sclerosis. V and J are TRBV7-2 and TRBJ2-5; 9 bases agree with TRBD2. What was sequenced was PBMCs. CDR3 nucleotide sequence: TGTGCCAGCAGCTTATACGTAGCGGGAGTGTCAGAGACCCAGTACTTC. Amino acids: CASSLYVAGVSETQYF. Looking up the rest from reference TRBV7-2 and TRBJ2-5 gives the full variable domain: GAGVSQSPSNKVTEKGKDVELRCDPISGHTALYWYRQSLGQGLEFLIYFQGNSAPDKSGLPSDRFSAERTGGSVSTLTIQRTQQEDSAVYLCASSLYVAGVSETQYFGPGTRLLVL.